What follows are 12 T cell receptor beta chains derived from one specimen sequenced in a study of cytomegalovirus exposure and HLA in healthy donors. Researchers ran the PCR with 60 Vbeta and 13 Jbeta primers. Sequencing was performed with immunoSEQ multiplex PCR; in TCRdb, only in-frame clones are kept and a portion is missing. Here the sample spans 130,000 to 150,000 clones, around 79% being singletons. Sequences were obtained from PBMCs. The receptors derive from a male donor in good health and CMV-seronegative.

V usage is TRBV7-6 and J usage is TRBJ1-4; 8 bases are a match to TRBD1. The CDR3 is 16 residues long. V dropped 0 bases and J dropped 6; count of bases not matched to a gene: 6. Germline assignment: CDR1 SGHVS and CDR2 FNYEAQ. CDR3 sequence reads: CASSLATRGRHEKLFF. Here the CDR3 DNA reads TGTGCCAGCAGCTTAGCAACCAGGGGGCGCCATGAAAAACTGTTTTTT.

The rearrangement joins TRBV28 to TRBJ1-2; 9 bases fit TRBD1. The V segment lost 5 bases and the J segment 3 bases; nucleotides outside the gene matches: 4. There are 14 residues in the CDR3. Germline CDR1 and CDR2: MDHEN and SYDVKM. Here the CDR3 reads CASSPGTGYYGYTF. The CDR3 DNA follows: TGTGCCAGCAGTCCCGGGACAGGGTACTATGGCTACACCTTC.

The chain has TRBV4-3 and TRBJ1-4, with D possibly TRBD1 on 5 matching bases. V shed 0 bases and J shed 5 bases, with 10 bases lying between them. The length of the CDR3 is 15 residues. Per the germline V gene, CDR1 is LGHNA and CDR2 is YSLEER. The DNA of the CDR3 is TGCGCCAGCAGCCAAGACGGTCCAGGGAATGAAAAACTGTTTTTT. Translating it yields CASSQDGPGNEKLFF.

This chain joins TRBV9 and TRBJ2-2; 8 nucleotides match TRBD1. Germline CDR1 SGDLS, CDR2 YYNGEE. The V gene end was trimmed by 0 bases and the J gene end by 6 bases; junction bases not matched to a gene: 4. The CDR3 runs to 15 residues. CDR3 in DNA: TGTGCCAGCAGCGTAGGAATCAGGGGGCCCGGGGAGCTGTTTTTT. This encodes CASSVGIRGPGELFF.

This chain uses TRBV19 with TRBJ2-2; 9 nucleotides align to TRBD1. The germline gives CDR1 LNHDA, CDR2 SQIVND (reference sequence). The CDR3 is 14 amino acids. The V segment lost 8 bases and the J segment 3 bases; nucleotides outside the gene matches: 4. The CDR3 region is CASRQGGDTGELFF. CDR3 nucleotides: TGTGCCAGTCGACAGGGGGGGGACACCGGGGAGCTGTTTTTT.

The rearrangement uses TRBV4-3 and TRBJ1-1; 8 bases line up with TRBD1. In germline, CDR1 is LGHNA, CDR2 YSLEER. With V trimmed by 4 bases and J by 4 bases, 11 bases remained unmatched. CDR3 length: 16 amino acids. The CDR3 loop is CASSRRPGTGFTEAFF. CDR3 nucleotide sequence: TGCGCCAGCAGCCGCCGCCCCGGGACAGGTTTCACTGAAGCTTTCTTT.

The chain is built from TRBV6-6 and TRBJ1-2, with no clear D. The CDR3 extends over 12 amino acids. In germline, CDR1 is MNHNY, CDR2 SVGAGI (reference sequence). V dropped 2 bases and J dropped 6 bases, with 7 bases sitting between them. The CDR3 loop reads CASSYNMDGYTF. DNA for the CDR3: TGTGCCAGCAGTTACAACATGGATGGCTACACCTTC.

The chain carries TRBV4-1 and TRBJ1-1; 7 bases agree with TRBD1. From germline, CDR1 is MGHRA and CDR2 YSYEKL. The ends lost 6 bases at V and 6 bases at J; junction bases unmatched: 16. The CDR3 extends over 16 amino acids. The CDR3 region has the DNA TGCGCCAGCAGTGATCCATACAAAAGGAGGGGGCCTGAAGCTTTCTTT. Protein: CASSDPYKRRGPEAFF.

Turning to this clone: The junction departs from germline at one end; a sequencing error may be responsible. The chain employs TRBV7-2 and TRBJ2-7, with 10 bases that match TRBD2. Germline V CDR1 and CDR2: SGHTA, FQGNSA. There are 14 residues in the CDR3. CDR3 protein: CASSPVPTTSGEFF. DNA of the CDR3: TGTGCCAGCAGCCCCGTCCCCACTACTAGCGGGGAGTTCTTC.

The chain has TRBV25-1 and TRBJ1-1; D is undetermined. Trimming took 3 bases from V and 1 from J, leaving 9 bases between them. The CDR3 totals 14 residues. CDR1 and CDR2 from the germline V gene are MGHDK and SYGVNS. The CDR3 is CASSEEGKNTEAFF. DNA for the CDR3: TGTGCCAGCAGTGAGGAGGGAAAGAACACTGAAGCTTTCTTT.

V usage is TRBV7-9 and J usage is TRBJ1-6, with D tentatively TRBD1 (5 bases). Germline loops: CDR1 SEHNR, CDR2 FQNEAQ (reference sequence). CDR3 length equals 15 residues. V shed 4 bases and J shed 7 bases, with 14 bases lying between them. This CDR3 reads CASSYRDYGNSPLHF. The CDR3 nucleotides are TGTGCCAGCAGCTACCGGGACTACGGGAATTCACCCCTCCACTTT.

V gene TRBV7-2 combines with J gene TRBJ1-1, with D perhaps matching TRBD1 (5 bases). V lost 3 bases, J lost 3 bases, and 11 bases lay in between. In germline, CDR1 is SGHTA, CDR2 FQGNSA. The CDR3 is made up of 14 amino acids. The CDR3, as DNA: TGTGCCAGCAGCTTTACAGGAGGGGACACTGAAGCTTTCTTT. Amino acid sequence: CASSFTGGDTEAFF.